One and the same sample provided the 3 T cell receptor beta chains below, sequenced in a study of shared clonotypes between healthy human individuals. TCRdb's table, derived via immunoSEQ multiplex PCR, lists solely in-frame clones and lacks some. The data show about 490,000 clones, around 80% seen once. The sample was PBMCs. The receptors derive from a woman aged 40 to 49 in good health. Some clones in this sample may be carry-over from other donors' samples.

V and J are TRBV18 and TRBJ2-3; 8 bases match TRBD2. The CDR3 is 16 amino acids. Germline trimming cut 3 bases from V and 0 bases from J; bases unmatched to any gene: 5. From germline, CDR1 is KGHSH and CDR2 LQKENI. CDR3 in DNA: TGTGCCAGCTCACCCCTCCCTAGCGGGAGCACAGATACGCAGTATTTT. Translating gives CASSPLPSGSTDTQYF.

The chain combines TRBV7-6 with TRBJ2-1; a weak D match, TRBD1 (6 bases). V was clipped by 5 bases and J by 4 bases, with 9 bases between them. The germline V gene has CDR1 SGHVS and CDR2 FNYEAQ. The CDR3 spans 13 residues. CDR3 in DNA: TGTGCCAGCAGCGGGGACACATACAATGAGCAGTTCTTC. This gives the protein CASSGDTYNEQFF.

This sequence joins TRBV27 and TRBJ2-2; TRBD2 aligns across 13 bases. Germline V lookup: CDR1 MNHEY, CDR2 SMNVEV (reference sequence). Trimming took 2 bases from V and 4 from J; bases not matched to a gene: 16. The CDR3 length is 21 residues. The CDR3 coding sequence is TGTGCCAGCAGTTTAAAATTTGTAACTAGCGGGAGGGCCCCGGGCACCGGGGAGCTGTTTTTT. Translation gives CASSLKFVTSGRAPGTGELFF.